A single count supports the clone carrying this T cell receptor beta chain. The sample comes from a study of blood T cell repertoires in COVID-19. Profiling relied on immunoSEQ multiplex PCR, and the TCRdb table lists in-frame clones only, not all of them. The sample records approximately 170,000 clones, about 90% being singletons. Sequenced material: peripheral blood. This clonotype originated in a woman aged 55-70 years with COVID-19, enrolled during active disease.

The CDR3 DNA sequence: TGTGCCAGCAGTGAAGCCCCAGGGCCCTCCTACGAGCAGTACTTC. Translation gives CASSEAPGPSYEQYF. The chain has TRBV2 and TRBJ2-7, with D maybe TRBD1 (5 bases). The CDR3 consists of 15 residues. The germline V gene has CDR1 SNHLY and CDR2 FYNNEI. Trimming took off 0 bases at V and 0 bases at J, with 9 bases between the two ends.